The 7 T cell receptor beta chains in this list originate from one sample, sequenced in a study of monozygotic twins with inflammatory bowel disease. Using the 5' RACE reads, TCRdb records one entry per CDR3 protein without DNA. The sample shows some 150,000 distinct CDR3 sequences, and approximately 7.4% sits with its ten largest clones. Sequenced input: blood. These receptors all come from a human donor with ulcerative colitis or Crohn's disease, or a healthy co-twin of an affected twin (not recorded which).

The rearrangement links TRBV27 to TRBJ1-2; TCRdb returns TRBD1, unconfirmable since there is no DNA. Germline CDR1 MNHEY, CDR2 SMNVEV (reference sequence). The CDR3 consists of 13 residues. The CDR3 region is CASRGQVSDGYTF.

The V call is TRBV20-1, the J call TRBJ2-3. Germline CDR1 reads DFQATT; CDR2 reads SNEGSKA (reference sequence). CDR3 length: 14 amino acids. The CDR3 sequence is CSARDNRRTGTQYF.

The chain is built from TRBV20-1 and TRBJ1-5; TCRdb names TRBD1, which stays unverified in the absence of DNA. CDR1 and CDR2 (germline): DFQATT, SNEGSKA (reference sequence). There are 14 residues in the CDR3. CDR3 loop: CSTTDRVSNQPQHF.

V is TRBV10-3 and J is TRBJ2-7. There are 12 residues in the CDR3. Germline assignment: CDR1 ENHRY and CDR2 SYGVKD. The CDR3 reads CAISEFSYEQYF.

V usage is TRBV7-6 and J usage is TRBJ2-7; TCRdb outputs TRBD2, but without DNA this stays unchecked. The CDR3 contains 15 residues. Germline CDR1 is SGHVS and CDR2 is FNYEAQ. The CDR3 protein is CASSLDEGTTYEQYF.

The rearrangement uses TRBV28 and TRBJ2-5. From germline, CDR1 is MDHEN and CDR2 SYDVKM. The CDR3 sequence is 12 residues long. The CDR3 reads CASKVGSETQYF.

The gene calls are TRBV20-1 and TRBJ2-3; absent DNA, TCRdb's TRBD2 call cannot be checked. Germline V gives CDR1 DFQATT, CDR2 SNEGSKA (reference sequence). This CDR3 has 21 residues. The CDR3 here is CSAQTTGTGISGVGAADTQYF.